Below, one T cell receptor (beta chain) is given with its context. No antigen is known for it. The record has no base qualities; no much larger clone is one base away. This sample stems from a study of shared clonotypes between healthy human individuals (dated by TCRdb to the early 2020s). Broadly, across the study: A couple of women and a few men aged 18 to 49 years were included in the cohort. For each donor, three plates each were used for CD4 naive and CD4 memory, two plates were used for CD8 naive, and one plate was used for CD8 memory. Blood TCR repertoires of five healthy adults were deeply sequenced to estimate repertoire size and the extent of clonotype sharing between individuals. Different laboratories and diverse techniques were used to prepare libraries and sequence TCR repertoires, to increase sequencing depth and limit assay-specific biases. Per donor, leukapheresis produced somewhere between about 0.9 and 9 billion PBMCs. Overall results and qualifications from the work: Even with the large sequencing depth, rarefaction of the sorted-subset datasets indicated that sequencing was incomplete. Clonotypes shared by all four sorted-subset donors showed higher generation probabilities than non-shared clonotypes. Based on pairwise subsampling, the degree of clonotype sharing among donors was expected to be affected by sequencing depth. Because the study included a small number of donors, the genetic and exposure-history diversity represented was limited. Sampling was restricted to blood, and TCR repertoires in tissue are likely to differ from TCR repertoires in blood. Naive subsets generally had larger estimated clonotype richness than memory subsets. Sharing across a few donors was observed for 5% to 6.5% of naive CD4, 3.5% of naive CD8, about 2.3% of memory CD4, and approximately 0.41% of memory CD8 clonotypes.

Using the deep immunoSEQ assay, TCR CDR3 regions were amplified from genomic DNA by multiplex PCR. Extracted genomic DNA from each cell subset was spread evenly across all wells of several immunoSEQ 96-well plates, with each plate serving as a replicate. Each replicate PCR for sorted subsets received around 200 ng genomic DNA, equal to about 30,000 T cell genomes. Purified libraries were measured with a Qubit 3.0 fluorometer, size-checked on a Bioanalyzer 2100, and measured again with the KAPA Library Quantification kit. Every immunoSEQ 96-well plate was sequenced on a separate single-read 150-cycle Illumina NextSeq 550 flow cell. The original methods were these. The immunoSEQ output contained only junctional sequences without quality scores, so filtering could not match that applied to full-length reads. To assign V/J genes and CDR3, sequences were annotated against IMGT germline references using PyIR, a Python wrapper for IgBLAST v1.9. Reads with weak V/J assignments (E-value above 1e-6), missing CDR3, stop codons, out-of-frame junctions, or ambiguous translated residues were removed. V3J clonotypes were defined as sequences sharing the same inferred V gene, J gene, and CDR3 amino acid sequence. Percentage overlap between repertoires was computed as shared unique clonotypes divided by the size of the smaller repertoire. RTK rarefaction, the Chao1 estimator, and Recon v2.1 estimates of unobserved clonotypes were used to assess repertoire richness. Generation probabilities were computed with OLGA for all TCRbeta clonotypes obtained by the gDNA method from a few donors. TCRdb obtained this table from immuneACCESS and retained in-frame rearrangements with V and J assigned. These tables miss some clones; where compared with another copy, unresolved V genes account for less than half of the shortfall, and the remainder is unexplained. The D gene and trimming were derived from the DNA, and the V and J assignments and clone size from that table. For this sample the table gives more than 2,000,000 clones, of which 85% to 95% were detected only once. The ten largest clones add up to approximately 0.4% of the sample.

The CDR3 holds 13 amino acids from the cysteine to the phenylalanine. Only CDR3 DNA remains: 39 bases, in frame from the first base. Taken from the germline V gene, the CDR1 and CDR2 loops are SNHLY and FYNNEI. V drops 11 bases and J drops 7 bases, leaving 17 bases in between. The donors were healthy, HIV-negative adults with no recently reported acute infections or vaccinations. All donors were Caucasian adults living in Nashville, Tennessee, USA. CD4+ T cells were enriched by magnetic negative selection; naive cells were then positively selected on CD45RA, and the negative fraction formed the memory subset. Blood was collected by leukapheresis, and PBMCs were isolated by Ficoll-Histopaque density gradient centrifugation and then cryopreserved in liquid nitrogen vapor phase. Analytical flow cytometry was used to check the purity and quantity of each magnetically sorted T cell population. From each sorted fraction, genomic DNA was isolated and quantified by UV absorbance on a Nanodrop 2000c.

The sequencing sample was made of naive CD4+ T cells from PBMCs. The meaning of the sample's cell subset or site label: CD45RA+ positively selected. The TCR sequence derives from a man in his late teens or twenties in good health. Some clones in this sample may be carry-over from other donors' samples. The chain links TRBV2 with TRBJ1-4, with the identity of the D gene unclear. The DNA sequence is as follows: TGTGCCTCTCGAGTGCAGGACGGTGAAAAACTGTTTTTT. This yields the protein CASRVQDGEKLFF.